This T cell receptor (beta chain) was captured by sequencing in a study of long-term antiretroviral therapy in people with HIV. General study points: Repertoires from HIV showed CDR3 length ranges narrower than those of controls.

On this clone: The antigen remains undetermined.

It was version v3.0 of the immunoSEQ assay that was run at survey level. Clones were sequenced by immunoSEQ multiplex PCR, and TCRdb holds only the in-frame ones, with some missing. The sample lists tens of thousands of clones; 75% to 90% were seen once. Deletions cut 0 bases from V and 2 bases from J, with 12 bases between. The CDR3 covers 16 residues. Germline assignment: CDR1 SGDLS and CDR2 YYNGEE. The sample consisted of unsorted PBMCs, taken 2.7 to 2.9 years after starting antiretroviral therapy. This rearrangement joins TRBV9 to TRBJ2-1, with a possible D match to TRBD1 (6 bases). The source is a man aged 25-45 years with HIV. The CDR3 nucleotides read TGTGCCAGCAGCGTAGGTTACAGGGCCCCCTACAATGAGCAGTTCTTC. As protein: CASSVGYRAPYNEQFF.